Given below is one T cell receptor beta chain in context. Its antigen is currently unknown. In germline, CDR1 is SGDLS, CDR2 YYNGEE. Trimming took 4 bases from V and 6 from J; bases not matched to a gene: 9. The CDR3 extends over 15 amino acids. This entry belongs to a study of identical twins. TCRdb re-called the 5' RACE reads with MiXCR, one entry per CDR3 protein. The sample consists of approximately 600,000 distinct CDR3 sequences, roughly 7.2% of them appearing once. Study observations and caveats: For out-of-frame alpha sequences shared by twins, low generation probability was in excess.

These data are also associated with another study on yellow fever vaccine responses in identical twins.

The V call is TRBV9, the J call TRBJ2-1; 8 bases line up with TRBD2. The receptor's source is a woman under 30 in good health. Sequencing input: PBMCs. CDR3 in amino acids: CASSQGTGGSNEQFF. As DNA, the CDR3 is TGTGCCAGCAGCCAGGGGACGGGGGGGAGCAATGAGCAGTTCTTC.